Below are 22 T cell receptor beta chains sequenced from a single sample in a study of T cell repertoires in ileal Crohn's disease. The assay was immunoSEQ multiplex PCR, and TCRdb's table has in-frame clones only and misses some. This sample has 30,000 to 35,000 clones; around 80% occur once, and the top ten carry roughly 19%. The sample was ileal tissue. These receptors all come from an adult with Crohn's disease.

This chain uses TRBV5-1 with TRBJ2-7, with TRBD2 matching over 10 bases. There are 15 residues in the CDR3. CDR1 is SGHRS and CDR2 is YFSETQ in the germline V gene. Trimming at V came to 4 bases and at J to 6 bases, leaving 10 bases not matched to a gene. The CDR3 sequence is CASSLRSGGASEQYF. Here the CDR3 DNA reads TGCGCCAGCAGCCTAAGGAGCGGGGGGGCCTCCGAGCAGTACTTC.

J is TRBJ1-1 and V is TRBV9; 8 bases match TRBD1. CDR3 size: 14 residues. The germline CDR1 and CDR2 sequences are SGDLS and YYNGEE. V dropped 4 bases and J dropped 6; count of bases not matched to a gene: 8. The CDR3 spells CASSRRQGFSEAFF. The CDR3 DNA follows: TGTGCCAGCAGCCGAAGACAGGGGTTTTCTGAAGCTTTCTTT. The whole variable domain, filled in from reference TRBV9 and TRBJ1-1, reads DSGVTQTPKHLITATGQRVTLRCSPRSGDLSVYWYQQSLDQGLQFLIQYYNGEERAKGNILERFSAQQFPDLHSELNLSSLELGDSALYFCASSRRQGFSEAFFGQGTRLTVV.

This chain connects TRBV6-5 to TRBJ1-2; D is undetermined. Trimming removed 0 bases at V and 8 bases at J, with 13 bases between. CDR1 is MNHEY, CDR2 SVGAGI, per germline. This CDR3 spans 14 amino acids. The CDR3 DNA follows: TGTGCCAGCAGTTACTCGACCCCGGCAGGCGGCTACACCTTC. Amino acids: CASSYSTPAGGYTF.

V is TRBV18 and J is TRBJ1-2; 7 bases are a match to TRBD1. The V segment lost 6 bases and the J segment 6 bases; nucleotides outside the gene matches: 16. Germline lookup yields CDR1 KGHSH and CDR2 LQKENI. The CDR3 is made up of 16 amino acids. The CDR3 region has the DNA TGTGCCAGCTCGCAATTCCGACAGGGAAAATTCGATGGCTACACCTTC. As protein: CASSQFRQGKFDGYTF.

The DNA of the CDR3 is TGTGCCAGCAGTGCCCCGGGCGGGGAGCTGTTTTTT. It specifies CASSAPGGELFF. This rearrangement joins TRBV6-1 to TRBJ2-2; D not resolved. The CDR3 has 12 residues. The V end lost 4 bases, the J end lost 7 bases, and 7 bases lay between the germline ends. CDR1 MNHNS and CDR2 SASEGT come from the germline V gene.

V gene TRBV6-5 combines with J gene TRBJ2-1, with 10 bases fitting TRBD2. J was trimmed by 8 bases and V by 3 bases; bases with no gene match: 7. This CDR3 contains 15 residues. The germline V gene encodes CDR1 MNHEY and CDR2 SVGAGI. DNA of the CDR3: TGTGCCAGCAGTTATCGCGGGACTAGCGTCGATGAGCAGTTCTTC. Its protein is CASSYRGTSVDEQFF.

This rearrangement joins TRBV7-2 to TRBJ2-4; TRBD2 agrees at 14 bases. This CDR3 contains 17 residues. J lost 7 bases, V lost 4 bases, and 9 bases had no gene match. CDR1 SGHTA and CDR2 FQGNSA come from the germline V gene. This CDR3 reads CASSSPTSGGARNIQYF. The DNA for the CDR3 is TGTGCCAGCAGCTCCCCGACTAGCGGGGGGGCTCGGAACATTCAGTACTTC.

The V call is TRBV7-2, the J call TRBJ2-1; 10 positions agree with TRBD2. The CDR3 is made up of 14 amino acids. The ends lost 7 bases at V and 7 bases at J; junction bases unmatched: 7. Germline loops: CDR1 SGHTA, CDR2 FQGNSA. CDR3 sequence reads: CASNPGLAFNEQFF. The CDR3 DNA follows: TGTGCCAGCAACCCGGGACTAGCGTTTAATGAGCAGTTCTTC.

The V call is TRBV6-6, the J call TRBJ1-5; 8 nucleotides line up with TRBD1. This CDR3 contains 14 residues. The germline CDR1 and CDR2 sequences are MNHNY and SVGAGI (reference sequence). The J segment lost 3 bases and the V segment lost 5 bases, leaving 3 bases of the junction unmatched. CDR3 sequence: CASSPRGPNQPQHF. DNA of the CDR3: TGTGCCAGCAGTCCCAGGGGGCCCAATCAGCCCCAGCATTTT.

The chain carries TRBV10-3 and TRBJ2-4, with 7 bases lining up with TRBD1. The CDR3 loop spans 11 amino acids. CDR1 ENHRY and CDR2 SYGVKD come from the germline V gene. The V and J ends lost 9 bases and 6 bases, in that order; junction bases with no gene match: 2. The CDR3 DNA reads TGTGCCATTGGGGACAGAAACATTCAGTACTTC. This translates into CAIGDRNIQYF.

The CDR3 DNA reads as TGTGCCAGCAGCTTACTGTCGGGAAACACCGGGGAGCTGTTTTTT. This codes for CASSLLSGNTGELFF. The chain links TRBV7-2 to TRBJ2-2; tentatively, D is TRBD2 (5 bases). The CDR3 extends over 15 amino acids. Trimming shortened V by 2 bases and J by 2 bases, and 9 bases separated the two germline ends. Germline V gene sequence: CDR1 SGHTA, CDR2 FQGNSA.

This clone has just a few counts. This sequence joins TRBV6-5 and TRBJ2-7, with D perhaps TRBD1 (6 bases). Trimming pared 0 bases from V and 0 bases from J, leaving 12 bases between. The germline V gene encodes CDR1 MNHEY and CDR2 SVGAGI. CDR3 length: 16 residues. CDR3 loop: CASSYSRDTRSYEQYF. For the CDR3, the DNA is TGTGCCAGCAGTTACTCGAGGGACACGCGCTCCTACGAGCAGTACTTC.

The CDR3 loop is CAWSGGRTDTQYF. The DNA for the CDR3 is TGTGCCTGGAGTGGCGGGAGAACAGATACGCAGTATTTT. The chain combines TRBV30 with TRBJ2-3; 7 bases are a match to TRBD2. J lost 3 bases, V lost 1 base, and 1 base had no gene match. The CDR3 is 13 residues long. The germline V gene has CDR1 GTSNPN and CDR2 SVGIG (reference sequence).

CDR3 DNA sequence: TGTGCCAGCGGGGGGGCTAGCGGGAAGACAGATACGCAGTATTTT. Translating it yields CASGGASGKTDTQYF. The chain joins TRBV7-2 to TRBJ2-3; 9 bases are shared with TRBD2. J gave up 3 bases and V 8 bases, and 9 bases lay outside the gene matches. The V gene's germline CDR1 is SGHTA and CDR2 FQGNSA. CDR3 size: 15 residues.

This chain uses TRBV27 with TRBJ2-7; perhaps TRBD1 as D (5 bases). This CDR3 region has 14 residues. Trimming took off 7 bases at V and 0 bases at J, with 13 bases between the two ends. The V gene's germline CDR1 is MNHEY and CDR2 SMNVEV (reference sequence). This CDR3 reads CASILTASSYEQYF. Written as DNA, the CDR3 is TGTGCCAGCATTTTGACAGCTAGCTCCTACGAGCAGTACTTC.

The chain joins TRBV30 to TRBJ2-1, with a weak D call TRBD2 (5 bases). CDR1 and CDR2 from the germline V gene are GTSNPN and SVGIG (reference sequence). Trimming left V 4 bases short and J 9 bases short, with 10 bases between. The CDR3 is 11 residues long. DNA for the CDR3: TGTGCCTGGATGGAAGGAGGTGAGCAGTTCTTC. It translates to CAWMEGGEQFF.

The chain recombines TRBV5-1 with TRBJ2-1; 11 positions match TRBD2. The CDR3 sequence is 15 residues long. V lost 3 bases, J lost 5 bases, and 4 bases stayed unmatched. Germline lookup yields CDR1 SGHRS and CDR2 YFSETQ. DNA of the CDR3: TGCGCCAGCAGCTATAGCGGGAGGGGGGACAATGAGCAGTTCTTC. Protein: CASSYSGRGDNEQFF.

The rearrangement uses TRBV4-2 and TRBJ2-2, with 11 bases aligning to TRBD2. CDR3 length: 18 residues. The germline gives CDR1 LGHNA, CDR2 YNFKEQ. The V and J ends lost 0 bases and 4 bases, in that order; junction bases with no gene match: 7. The CDR3 nucleotides are TGTGCCAGCAGCCAAGAGGTGGGGCTAGCGGGGGGCACCGGGGAGCTGTTTTTT. It yields the protein CASSQEVGLAGGTGELFF.

The chain couples TRBV9 to TRBJ2-4, with 8 positions matching TRBD1. The V gene's germline CDR1 is SGDLS and CDR2 YYNGEE. CDR3 length: 16 residues. With 4 bases clipped from V and 4 bases from J, the junction kept 10 bases outside the gene matches. The DNA for the CDR3 is TGTGCCAGCAGCCCCCGGGACAGGATGGAGAAAAACATTCAGTACTTC. It translates to CASSPRDRMEKNIQYF. The full variable domain, rest sourced from reference TRBV9 and TRBJ2-4, is DSGVTQTPKHLITATGQRVTLRCSPRSGDLSVYWYQQSLDQGLQFLIQYYNGEERAKGNILERFSAQQFPDLHSELNLSSLELGDSALYFCASSPRDRMEKNIQYFGAGTRLSVL.

The chain joins TRBV6-6 to TRBJ1-1; TRBD1 matches at 8 bases. Germline V CDR1 and CDR2: MNHNY, SVGAGI (reference sequence). V lost 1 base to trimming and J lost 10 bases; unmatched junction nucleotides: 2. This CDR3 is built from 12 residues. CDR3 in DNA: TGTGCCAGCAGTTACTTCGGACAGGGAGCTTTCTTT. Its protein product is CASSYFGQGAFF.

In its sample, this clone was seen once. The chain employs TRBV5-4 and TRBJ2-7; D is uncertain. CDR1 and CDR2 from the germline V gene are SGHNT and YYREEE (reference sequence). This CDR3 contains 13 residues. V lost 2 bases and J lost 6, with 12 bases in between. The CDR3 sequence: CASSFQSVGEQYF. CDR3 coding DNA: TGTGCCAGCAGCTTTCAGTCAGTTGGCGAGCAGTACTTC. Full variable domain (missing parts from reference TRBV5-4 and TRBJ2-7): ETGVTQSPTHLIKTRGQQVTLRCSSQSGHNTVSWYQQALGQGPQFIFQYYREEENGRGNFPPRFSGLQFPNYSSELNVNALELDDSALYLCASSFQSVGEQYFGPGTRLTVT.

This clone was observed a handful of times. The chain joins TRBV15 to TRBJ1-4, with 7 bases that match TRBD1. V shed 3 bases and J 8 bases; nucleotides not matched to a gene: 15. The CDR3 is 17 residues long. The germline CDR1 and CDR2 sequences are LNHNV and YYDKDF (reference sequence). Here the CDR3 reads CATSRDPPRTGGEKLFF. CDR3 bases: TGTGCCACCAGCAGGGATCCCCCCCGGACAGGAGGCGAAAAACTGTTTTTT.